This passage covers 15 T cell receptor beta chains from one sample sequenced in a study of shared clonotypes between healthy human individuals. TCRdb's copy holds only in-frame clones and misses some; the assay was immunoSEQ multiplex PCR. The table shows roughly 700,000 clones, with approximately 79% occurring only once. Sequencing was performed on memory CD4+ T cells sorted from blood. The subset is: CD45RA-negative fraction. The receptors originated from a woman aged 25 to 39 in good health.

This chain connects TRBV10-3 to TRBJ2-1, with D perhaps TRBD2 (6 bases). The V and J ends lost 0 bases and 6 bases respectively, with 6 bases between them. The length of the CDR3 is 13 residues. The germline gives CDR1 ENHRY, CDR2 SYGVKD. In DNA, the CDR3 is TGTGCCATCAGTGAGTCGGAGGGCAATGAGCAGTTCTTC. Amino acids: CAISESEGNEQFF.

This sequence joins TRBV5-1 and TRBJ2-5, with D maybe TRBD2 (5 bases). This CDR3 has 15 residues. The germline CDR1 and CDR2 sequences are SGHRS and YFSETQ. The V gene lost 4 bases and the J gene lost 5 bases, with 18 bases spanning the gap. The CDR3 sequence is CASSLGSGIGETQYF. Written as DNA, the CDR3 is TGCGCCAGCAGCCTTGGGTCCGGGATTGGGGAGACCCAGTACTTC.

The chain combines TRBV5-4 with TRBJ2-7, with D maybe TRBD2 (6 bases). Germline CDR1 reads SGHNT; CDR2 reads YYREEE (reference sequence). The CDR3 consists of 14 residues. The germline V and J ends were trimmed by 4 bases and 7 bases, with 18 bases remaining between them. The CDR3 DNA sequence: TGTGCCAGCAGCCCCGGGACTGGGGCTCTGGAGCAGTACTTC. Translation: CASSPGTGALEQYF.

This clone was seen a few times. This rearrangement joins TRBV19 to TRBJ2-7, with 12 bases that match TRBD2. V shed 2 bases and J 3 bases; nucleotides not matched to a gene: 2. The CDR3 totals 15 residues. Germline V gene sequence: CDR1 LNHDA, CDR2 SQIVND (reference sequence). CDR3 amino acids: CASSISSGRVYEQYF. CDR3 nucleotide sequence: TGTGCCAGTAGTATATCTAGCGGGAGGGTCTACGAGCAGTACTTC. The entire variable domain, with the rest obtained from reference TRBV19 and TRBJ2-7, is as follows: DGGITQSPKYLFRKEGQNVTLSCEQNLNHDAMYWYRQDPGQGLRLIYYSQIVNDFQKGDIAEGYSVSREKKESFPLTVTSAQKNPTAFYLCASSISSGRVYEQYFGPGTRLTVT.

This clone appeared a few times. The chain recombines TRBV19 with TRBJ2-3; 10 nucleotides agree with TRBD2. Trimming at V came to 6 bases and at J to 6 bases, leaving 3 bases not matched to a gene. CDR1 is LNHDA, CDR2 SQIVND, per germline (reference sequence). There are 13 residues in the CDR3. Here the CDR3 DNA reads TGTGCCAGTAGAAAGCGGGAGGGGGATACGCAGTATTTT. Translation: CASRKREGDTQYF.

The chain has TRBV7-9 and TRBJ2-7; maybe TRBD1 (5 bases). This CDR3 contains 15 residues. The germline V gene has CDR1 SEHNR and CDR2 FQNEAQ (reference sequence). Trimming left V 1 base short and J 3 bases short, with 13 bases between. CDR3 DNA sequence: TGTGCCAGCAGCTTAGATCTACAGGAAAGCTACGAGCAGTACTTC. Its translation: CASSLDLQESYEQYF.

V and J are TRBV5-1 and TRBJ2-6; D is unresolved. CDR1 is SGHRS, CDR2 YFSETQ, per germline. V lost 4 bases, J lost 0 bases, and 8 bases lay in between. This CDR3 spans 15 amino acids. CDR3 nucleotides: TGCGCCAGCAGCGCCTTCGACTCTGGGGCCAACGTCCTGACTTTC. Its translation is CASSAFDSGANVLTF. Full variable domain (rest looked up from reference TRBV5-1 and TRBJ2-6): KAGVTQTPRYLIKTRGQQVTLSCSPISGHRSVSWYQQTPGQGLQFLFEYFSETQRNKGNFPGRFSGRQFSNSRSEMNVSTLELGDSALYLCASSAFDSGANVLTFGAGSRLTVL.

The chain joins TRBV14 to TRBJ1-5, with D possibly being TRBD1 (5 bases). This CDR3 contains 15 residues. Germline lookup yields CDR1 SGHDN and CDR2 FVKESK. With 0 bases removed from V and 11 bases from J, the gap between germline ends came to 17 bases. The CDR3 is CASSQDGRGSRTQHF. The CDR3 coding sequence is TGTGCCAGCAGCCAAGATGGGAGGGGCTCTAGGACCCAGCATTTT. The full variable domain, in which reference TRBV14 and TRBJ1-5 provide the parts outside the CDR3, is EAGVTQFPSHSVIEKGQTVTLRCDPISGHDNLYWYRRVMGKEIKFLLHFVKESKQDESGMPNNRFLAERTGGTYSTLKVQPAELEDSGVYFCASSQDGRGSRTQHFGDGTRLSIL.

The chain is built from TRBV19 and TRBJ1-1; possible D gene TRBD1, 6 bases. The CDR3 is 13 residues long. V lost 3 bases and J 3 bases, leaving 8 bases between the germline ends. Germline V gene data show CDR1 as LNHDA and CDR2 as SQIVND (reference sequence). In DNA, the CDR3 is TGTGCCAGTAGTATTAACAGGGACACTGAAGCTTTCTTT. It translates to CASSINRDTEAFF. The full variable domain, completed using reference TRBV19 and TRBJ1-1, is DGGITQSPKYLFRKEGQNVTLSCEQNLNHDAMYWYRQDPGQGLRLIYYSQIVNDFQKGDIAEGYSVSREKKESFPLTVTSAQKNPTAFYLCASSINRDTEAFFGQGTRLTVV.

The CDR3 spells CASSLPAGGKNTEAFF. The CDR3 coding sequence is TGTGCCAGCAGCTTACCGGCCGGGGGGAAAAACACTGAAGCTTTCTTT. The chain combines TRBV11-2 with TRBJ1-1, with D maybe TRBD1 (5 bases). The length of the CDR3 is 16 residues. Germline V CDR1 and CDR2: SGHAT, FQNNGV. Trimming removed 2 bases at V and 2 bases at J, with 15 bases between.

This rearrangement joins TRBV6-1 to TRBJ2-2; weak D call: TRBD2 (5 bases). Trimming shortened V by 10 bases and J by 5 bases, and 17 bases separated the two germline ends. Germline CDR1 and CDR2: MNHNS and SASEGT. The length of the CDR3 is 14 residues. CDR3 DNA sequence: TGTGCCACCACCGGGAAGTTGCGGACCGGGGAGCTGTTTTTT. Translated: CATTGKLRTGELFF.

This chain uses TRBV27 with TRBJ2-1, with 9 bases matching TRBD1. Germline-derived CDR1 and CDR2 are MNHEY and SMNVEV (reference sequence). With 3 bases clipped from V and 6 bases from J, the junction kept 6 bases outside the gene matches. This CDR3 has 15 residues. CDR3 in DNA: TGTGCCAGCAGTTTGGAACAGGGGGCCCTCAATGAGCAGTTCTTC. As protein: CASSLEQGALNEQFF.

This clone was counted a few times. The chain carries TRBV7-9 and TRBJ1-2; 7 bases are shared with TRBD1. The CDR3 length is 15 residues. Unmatched junction bases numbered 3, after V lost 0 bases and J lost 2 bases. Germline V lookup: CDR1 SEHNR, CDR2 FQNEAQ (reference sequence). CDR3 DNA sequence: TGTGCCAGCAGCTTAGCGGAGACAGGGAACTATGGCTACACCTTC. Translated: CASSLAETGNYGYTF.

This clone has more than one count but fewer than ten. This sample includes further DNA sequences coding for the same CDR3. Here the CDR3 DNA reads TGTGCCAGCAGCTTAGGCCAACAAGAGACCCAGTACTTC. This translates into CASSLGQQETQYF. The chain combines TRBV11-3 with TRBJ2-5; D is unclear. This CDR3 has 13 residues. Germline-derived CDR1 and CDR2 are SGHNT and YENEEA. V shed 1 base and J shed 2 bases, with 5 bases lying between them.

J is TRBJ2-5 and V is TRBV5-1; D remains unclear. Germline values: CDR1 SGHRS, CDR2 YFSETQ. V was shortened by 3 bases and J by 5 bases, with 8 bases between the two germline ends. CDR3 length equals 12 residues. The CDR3 sequence: CASSYYPETQYF. CDR3 DNA: TGCGCCAGCAGCTACTACCCGGAGACCCAGTACTTC.